This T cell receptor (beta chain) was found in a study of cytomegalovirus exposure and HLA in healthy donors. Study results and limitations: The authors later found HLA-associated TCR beta chains more clonally expanded than equally common others. In an earlier analysis, in fewer than 700 donors, most V segments appeared productive either ~87% or ~30% of the time. The classifier reportedly diagnosed cytomegalovirus status with high specificity and sensitivity.

The CDR3 has 15 residues. Germline V gene lookup returns CDR1 SNHLY and CDR2 FYNNEI. J gave up 4 bases and V 4 bases, and 9 bases lay outside the gene matches. Notes on this clone: Its antigen is as yet unknown.

The PCR employed 60 Vbeta primers together with 13 Jbeta primers. Data came from immunoSEQ multiplex PCR; TCRdb stores just in-frame clones and leaves some out. Of 130,000 or so clones listed, roughly three fifths were seen once; the top ten hold 5.5% to 7.5%. The sequencing input was PBMCs. This sequence joins TRBV2 and TRBJ1-1; the match to TRBD1 covers 7 bases. The source of this sequence is a woman aged 55-70 years in good health and CMV-seronegative. CDR3 DNA sequence: TGTGCCAGCAGTGGGCACAGGGGTGGGAGCACTGAAGCTTTCTTT. Protein product: CASSGHRGGSTEAFF.